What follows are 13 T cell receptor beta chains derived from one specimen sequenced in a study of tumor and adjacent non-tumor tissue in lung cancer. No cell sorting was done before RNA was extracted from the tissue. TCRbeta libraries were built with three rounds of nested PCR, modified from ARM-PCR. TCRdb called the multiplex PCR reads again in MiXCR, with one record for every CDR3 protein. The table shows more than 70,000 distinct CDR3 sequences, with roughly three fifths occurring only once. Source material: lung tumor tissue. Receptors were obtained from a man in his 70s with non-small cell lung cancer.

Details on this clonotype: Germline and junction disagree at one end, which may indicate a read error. The CDR3, as DNA: TGTGTCAGCAGCTTAGATGGGGGCTGGGTTGGGTCACCTCTCCACTTT. Translating gives CVSSLDGGWVGSPLHF. The rearrangement links TRBV11-2 to TRBJ1-6, with TRBD1 as a possible D gene (6 bases). CDR3 length: 16 residues. The germline V gene encodes CDR1 SGHAT and CDR2 FQNNGV.

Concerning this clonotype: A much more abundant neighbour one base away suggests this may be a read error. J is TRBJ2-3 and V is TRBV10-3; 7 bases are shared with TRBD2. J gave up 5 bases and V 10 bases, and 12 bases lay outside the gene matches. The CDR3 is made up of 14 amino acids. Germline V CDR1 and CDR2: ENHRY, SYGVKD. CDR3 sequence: CATIFGLEGDTQYF. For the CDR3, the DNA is TGTGCCACCATCTTTGGACTAGAAGGAGATACGCAGTATTTT.

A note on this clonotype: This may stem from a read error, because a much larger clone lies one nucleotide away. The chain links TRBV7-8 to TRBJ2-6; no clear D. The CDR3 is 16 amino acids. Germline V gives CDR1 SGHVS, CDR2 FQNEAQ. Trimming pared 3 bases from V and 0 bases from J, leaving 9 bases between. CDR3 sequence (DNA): TGTGCCAGCAGCTTTACAAGTAGCTCTGGGGCCAACGTCCTGACTTTC. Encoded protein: CASSFTSSSGANVLTF.

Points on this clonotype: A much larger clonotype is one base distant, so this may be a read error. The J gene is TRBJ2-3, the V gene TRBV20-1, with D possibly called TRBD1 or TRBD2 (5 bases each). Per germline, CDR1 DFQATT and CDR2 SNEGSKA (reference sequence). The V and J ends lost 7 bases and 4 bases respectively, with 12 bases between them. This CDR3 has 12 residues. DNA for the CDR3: TGCAGTGTTGGGGACCTTGCAGATACGCAGTATTTT. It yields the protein CSVGDLADTQYF.

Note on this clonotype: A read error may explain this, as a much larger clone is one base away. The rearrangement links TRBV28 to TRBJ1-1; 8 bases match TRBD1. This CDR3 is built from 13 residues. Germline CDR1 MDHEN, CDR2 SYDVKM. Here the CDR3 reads CASSFTGGTESFF. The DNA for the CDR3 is TGTGCCAGCAGTTTTACAGGGGGGACTGAATCTTTCTTT.

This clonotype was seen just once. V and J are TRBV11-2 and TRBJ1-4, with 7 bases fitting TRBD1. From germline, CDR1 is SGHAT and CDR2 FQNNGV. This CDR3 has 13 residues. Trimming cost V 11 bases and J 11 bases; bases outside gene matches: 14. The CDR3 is CACILGQEGKLFF. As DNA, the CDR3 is TGTGCCTGCATCTTAGGACAGGAGGGTAAACTGTTTTTT.

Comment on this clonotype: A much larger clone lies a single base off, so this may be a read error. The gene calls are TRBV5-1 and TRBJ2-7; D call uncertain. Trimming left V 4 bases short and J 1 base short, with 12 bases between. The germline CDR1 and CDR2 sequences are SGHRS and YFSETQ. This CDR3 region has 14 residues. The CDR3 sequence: CASSVMTWSYEQYF. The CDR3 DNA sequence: TGCGCCAGCAGCGTCATGACATGGTCCTACGAGCAGTACTTC.

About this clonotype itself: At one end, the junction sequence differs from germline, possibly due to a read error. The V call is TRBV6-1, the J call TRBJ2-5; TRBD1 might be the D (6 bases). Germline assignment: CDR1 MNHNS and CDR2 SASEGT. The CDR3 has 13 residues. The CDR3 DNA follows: TGTGTCAGCAGAAGGACAGAACAAGAGACCCGGTACTTC. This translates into CVSRRTEQETRYF.

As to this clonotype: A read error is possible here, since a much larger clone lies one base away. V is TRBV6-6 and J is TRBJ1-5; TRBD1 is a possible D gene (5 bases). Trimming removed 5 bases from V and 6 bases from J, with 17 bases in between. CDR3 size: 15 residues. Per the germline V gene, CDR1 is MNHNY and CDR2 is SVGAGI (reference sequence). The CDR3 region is CASSPTGGGIQPQHF. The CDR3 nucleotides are TGTGCCAGCAGTCCGACGGGGGGAGGCATTCAGCCCCAGCATTTT.

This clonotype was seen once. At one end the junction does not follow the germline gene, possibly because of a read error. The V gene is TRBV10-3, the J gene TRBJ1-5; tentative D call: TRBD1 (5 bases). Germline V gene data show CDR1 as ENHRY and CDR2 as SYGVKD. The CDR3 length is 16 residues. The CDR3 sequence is CAISDPTGGGYQPQHF. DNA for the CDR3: TGTGCCATTAGTGACCCCACGGGGGGAGGCTATCAGCCCCAGCATTTT.

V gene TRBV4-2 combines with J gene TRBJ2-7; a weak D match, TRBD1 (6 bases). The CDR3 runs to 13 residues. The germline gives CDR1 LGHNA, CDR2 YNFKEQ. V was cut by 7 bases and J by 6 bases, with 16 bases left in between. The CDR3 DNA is TGTGCCAGCAACCGAGTTCTCAGGGGCGAGCAGTACTTC. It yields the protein CASNRVLRGEQYF.

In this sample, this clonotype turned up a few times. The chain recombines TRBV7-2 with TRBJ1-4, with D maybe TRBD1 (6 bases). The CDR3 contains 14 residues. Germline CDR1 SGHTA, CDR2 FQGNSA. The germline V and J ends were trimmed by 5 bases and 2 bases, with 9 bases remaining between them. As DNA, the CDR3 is TGTGCCAGCAGCCGGACAGATACTAATGAAAAACTGTTTTTT. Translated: CASSRTDTNEKLFF.

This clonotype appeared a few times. As DNA, the CDR3 is TGTGCCAGTTATAGCGGGGGGCCAAATACAGATACGCAGTATTTT. It specifies CASYSGGPNTDTQYF. The rearrangement joins TRBV28 to TRBJ2-3, with 10 nucleotides matching TRBD2. Germline lookup yields CDR1 MDHEN and CDR2 SYDVKM. The V gene end was trimmed by 9 bases and the J gene end by 3 bases; junction bases not matched to a gene: 9. This CDR3 has 15 amino acids.